Below, 10 T cell receptor beta chains from the same sample are listed, as sequenced in a study of cytomegalovirus exposure and HLA in healthy donors. This PCR relied on a set of 60 Vbeta primers and 13 Jbeta primers. Assay used: immunoSEQ multiplex PCR; TCRdb lists only in-frame clones, some missing. Among over 45,000 clones listed, about 80% were seen once. Sequenced sample: PBMCs. These receptors all stem from a man in his thirties or forties in good health and CMV-seronegative.

V and J are TRBV2 and TRBJ2-1; 11 bases map to TRBD2. The trim removed 6 bases at V and 6 bases at J, leaving 7 bases unmatched. The CDR3 spans 15 residues. Looked up from germline, CDR1 is SNHLY and CDR2 is FYNNEI. In nucleotides, the CDR3 is TGTGCCAGCAGGGCCGGGACTAGCGGCCGCAATGAGCAGTTCTTC. Protein: CASRAGTSGRNEQFF.

The chain employs TRBV5-4 and TRBJ2-7, with 7 nucleotides matching TRBD1. The germline V gene has CDR1 SGHNT and CDR2 YYREEE (reference sequence). After removal of 4 bases from V and 1 base from J, the junction contained 5 bases not matched to a gene. CDR3 length equals 14 residues. CDR3 nucleotides: TGTGCCAGCAGCGCCGGACAGGATTCCTACGAGCAGTACTTC. Translation gives CASSAGQDSYEQYF.

The rearrangement uses TRBV7-2 and TRBJ2-5; 7 positions agree with TRBD2. The germline gives CDR1 SGHTA, CDR2 FQGNSA. After removal of 6 bases from V and 5 bases from J, the junction contained 9 bases not matched to a gene. This CDR3 contains 14 residues. CDR3 sequence (DNA): TGTGCCAGCAGGGGAGGGCCGGGGAGTGAGACCCAGTACTTC. Its translation: CASRGGPGSETQYF.

The chain is built from TRBV7-2 and TRBJ1-5; 8 bases fit TRBD1. The V gene end was trimmed by 4 bases and the J gene end by 9 bases; junction bases not matched to a gene: 8. CDR3 length equals 14 residues. The germline CDR1 and CDR2 sequences are SGHTA and FQGNSA. As DNA, the CDR3 is TGTGCCAGCAGCTCCGCAGGGGGCTTGAGGCCCCAGCATTTT. It codes for CASSSAGGLRPQHF.

This clone was found a few times. The chain joins TRBV18 to TRBJ2-3; 10 bases match TRBD2. This CDR3 has 18 amino acids. From germline, CDR1 is KGHSH and CDR2 LQKENI. The V gene end was trimmed by 2 bases and the J gene end by 2 bases; junction bases not matched to a gene: 10. The CDR3 sequence: CASSPSRGSGGTTDTQYF. CDR3 DNA: TGTGCCAGCTCACCATCCCGAGGTAGCGGGGGGACCACAGATACGCAGTATTTT.

The gene calls are TRBV9 and TRBJ2-1, with D perhaps matching TRBD1 (5 bases). CDR3 length: 13 residues. Trimming cost V 3 bases and J 8 bases, with 12 bases left between them. Germline V gene data show CDR1 as SGDLS and CDR2 as YYNGEE. The CDR3 sequence: CASSADSGDEQFF. CDR3 bases: TGTGCCAGCAGCGCCGACAGTGGGGATGAGCAGTTCTTC.

This clone was detected only once. This chain connects TRBV13 to TRBJ2-3; D gene ambiguous. Germline-derived CDR1 and CDR2 are PRHDT and FYEKMQ (reference sequence). Trimming stripped 2 bases from V and 2 bases from J, with 5 bases between. This CDR3 contains 13 residues. Here the CDR3 DNA reads TGTGCCAGCAGCTTACAGTACACAGATACGCAGTATTTT. Translating it yields CASSLQYTDTQYF.

The gene calls are TRBV11-2 and TRBJ2-5; D not resolved. This CDR3 contains 14 residues. V was pared by 1 base and J by 1 base, with 7 bases between. The germline CDR1 and CDR2 sequences are SGHAT and FQNNGV. The CDR3: CASSLAVGQETQYF. The CDR3 DNA follows: TGTGCCAGCAGCTTAGCCGTCGGCCAAGAGACCCAGTACTTC. Combining the CDR3 with reference TRBV11-2 and TRBJ2-5 gives the whole variable domain EAGVAQSPRYKIIEKRQSVAFWCNPISGHATLYWYQQILGQGPKLLIQFQNNGVVDDSQLPKDRFSAERLKGVDSTLKIQPAKLEDSAVYLCASSLAVGQETQYFGPGTRLLVL.

This clone came up a few times. The chain is built from TRBV6-5 and TRBJ1-1; 7 bases agree with TRBD1. This CDR3 has 13 amino acids. The junction had 4 bases not matched to a gene; V was cut back by 6 bases and J by 3 bases. In germline, CDR1 is MNHEY, CDR2 SVGAGI. The CDR3 bases are TGTGCCAGCAGCACAGGGGCGGACACTGAAGCTTTCTTT. Protein: CASSTGADTEAFF.

The chain is built from TRBV13 and TRBJ2-7; tentative D call: TRBD2 (6 bases). CDR1 PRHDT and CDR2 FYEKMQ come from the germline V gene (reference sequence). V dropped 3 bases and J dropped 2 bases, with 11 bases sitting between them. The CDR3 is 14 residues long. CDR3 nucleotide sequence: TGTGCCAGCAGCTTGGGTAGCGGAGCCTACGAGCAGTACTTC. Encoded protein: CASSLGSGAYEQYF.